A selection of T cell receptor beta chains follows, all from one sample in a study of T-cell reconstitution after alpha-beta-depleted transplantation in children. TCRdb re-analysed the PCR reads in MiXCR, keeping a single row per CDR3 protein. Of just under 550,000 distinct CDR3 sequences listed, approximately 20% were seen once; the top ten hold 3.3%. The sequences come from PBMCs from the stem cell graft donor, collected from the stem cell graft. The receptors stem from a human donor who donated a stem cell graft to a child with acute lymphoblastic leukemia. Each CDR3 is given with its conserved first and last residue. Each record gives: clone size, J gene, D gene, V gene, CDR3 DNA, CDR3 protein. D genes are given only for firm matches. For some rows the clone size is stated as once, few or many, or as a class when expanded; others skip it.

few	TRBJ2-3	-	TRBV5-5	TGTGCCAGCAGCCTCCCTCTTCCAACTAGCACAGATACGCAGTATTTT	CASSLPLPTSTDTQYF
-	TRBJ2-1	TRBD1	TRBV7-9	TGTGCCAGCAGCACGAGGACAGGGGGAACCTACAATGAGCAGTTCTTC	CASSTRTGGTYNEQFF
-	TRBJ2-7	-	TRBV4-1	TGCGCCAGCAGCCAAGATTTATCGGGGTCGGGAGACGAGCAGTACTTC	CASSQDLSGSGDEQYF
-	TRBJ2-1	TRBD1	TRBV18	TGTGCCAGCTCACCGGTGGACAGGGTCTATGCCAATGAGCAGTTCTTC	CASSPVDRVYANEQFF
-	TRBJ1-5	-	TRBV6-5	TGTGCCAGCAGTTACACCGCAGGGGCGACCTTTAATCAGCCCCAGCATTTT	CASSYTAGATFNQPQHF
few	TRBJ2-1	TRBD2	TRBV10-3	TGTGCCATCAGAGTTTCCAGGGGTGAATGGACTAGCGGGACGAGCTCCTACAATGAGCAGTTCTTC	CAIRVSRGEWTSGTSSYNEQFF
-	TRBJ1-2	-	TRBV13	TGTGCCAGCAGCTTCCAGGGGTGGTCGGGCTACACCTTC	CASSFQGWSGYTF
-	TRBJ1-1	TRBD1	TRBV11-1	TGTGCCAGCAGCGCCACCGGGACAGGGAACATGAACACTGAAGCTTTCTTT	CASSATGTGNMNTEAFF
-	TRBJ2-3	TRBD1	TRBV7-3	TGTGCCAGCAGCTTAGTAGGGGGCCCAAACACAGATACGCAGTATTTT	CASSLVGGPNTDTQYF
-	TRBJ2-1	TRBD2	TRBV18	TGTGCCAGCTCCCAACTAGATAGCGGGAGCCCCTACAATGAGCAGTTCTTC	CASSQLDSGSPYNEQFF
-	TRBJ2-3	-	TRBV4-1	TGCGCCAGCAGCTCCACCGACACCGTTATGAAGTATTTT	CASSSTDTVMKYF
-	TRBJ2-1	-	TRBV5-1	TGCGCCAGCAGCTTGGGCCCGAGGCCCGTGGATGAGCAGTTCTTC	CASSLGPRPVDEQFF
-	TRBJ1-5	-	TRBV16	TGTGCCAGCAGCCAAATACAGGGTTGGAGCAATCAGCCCCAGCATTTT	CASSQIQGWSNQPQHF
-	TRBJ1-2	-	TRBV29-1	TGCAGCGCCGCTAAGGCCCCGAACTATGGCTACACCTTC	CSAAKAPNYGYTF
-	TRBJ2-2	-	TRBV5-5	TGTGCCAGCAGCCTGGTAGGGGTGTCTTCCACCGGGGAGCTGTTTTTT	CASSLVGVSSTGELFF
-	TRBJ2-7	-	TRBV11-1	TGTGCCAGCAGCTTCCCGGACCCGGCTTACGAGCAGTACTTC	CASSFPDPAYEQYF
-	TRBJ1-3	-	TRBV5-5	TGTGCCAGCAGCTTGGAGGTCTACTCTGGAAACACCATATATTTT	CASSLEVYSGNTIYF
-	TRBJ2-7	-	TRBV29-1	TGCAGCGGGGGCTCCGGGCACGAGCAGTACTTC	CSGGSGHEQYF
-	TRBJ2-7	TRBD1	TRBV5-1	TGCGCCAGCAGCCTGTACAGGGGGCACCGCTCCTACGAGCAGTACTTC	CASSLYRGHRSYEQYF
few	TRBJ2-3	-	TRBV7-9	TGTGCCAGCAGCTTACGCGCCCTCCCCGAGGATACGCAGTATTTT	CASSLRALPEDTQYF
few	TRBJ2-7	-	TRBV11-2	TGTGCCAGCAGCTTTCAGGGGATCGGCTACGAGCAGTACTTC	CASSFQGIGYEQYF
few	TRBJ1-1	-	TRBV7-6	TGTGCCAGCCGCGGGGGGCGTCTTACTGAAGCTTTCTTT	CASRGGRLTEAFF
-	TRBJ2-1	-	TRBV5-1	TGCGCCAGCAGCTTTATCGTGTCCCTCAATGAGCAGTTCTTC	CASSFIVSLNEQFF
few	TRBJ2-1	-	TRBV19	TGTGCCAGTAGTATAGTCGGACGTATCAATGAGCAGTTCTTC	CASSIVGRINEQFF
few	TRBJ1-2	-	TRBV19	TGTGCCAGTAGTATCCCCGGGACTGCCTATGGCTACACCTTC	CASSIPGTAYGYTF
-	TRBJ2-7	TRBD2	TRBV7-8	TGTGCCAGCAGCCGAGGGGAGGGGCAGTACTTC	CASSRGEGQYF
-	TRBJ2-7	-	TRBV19	TGTGCCAGTAGGGGCGGCGGGAAGGCCTACGAGCAGTACTTC	CASRGGGKAYEQYF
few	TRBJ1-2	-	TRBV27	TGTGCCAGCAGTTTATCAGTGGGGGCGAGCTATGGCTACACCTTC	CASSLSVGASYGYTF
-	TRBJ2-7	-	TRBV29-1	TGCAGCGTTGAGTCACAGGGAGGGCTCTACGAGCAGTACTTC	CSVESQGGLYEQYF
few	TRBJ2-2	-	TRBV27	TGTGCCAGCAGCCGTCGAGGGAGGTTATTAAACACCGGGGAGCTGTTTTTT	CASSRRGRLLNTGELFF
few	TRBJ2-1	-	TRBV12-3/TRBV12-4	TGTGCCAGCAGCAAAGCAAGCGGACTGAGCTCCTACAATGAGCAGTTCTTC	CASSKASGLSSYNEQFF
few	TRBJ1-1	-	TRBV20-1	TGCAGTGCCCTAGACACTGAAGCTTTCTTT	CSALDTEAFF
few	TRBJ1-2	-	TRBV12-3/TRBV12-4	TGTGCCAGCAGTTTATGGGAGACGGGACCACTCTATGGCTACACCTTC	CASSLWETGPLYGYTF
-	TRBJ2-1	-	TRBV9	TGTGCCAGCAGCAGCCCCGGGGCAAGGGTCAATGAGCAGTTCTTC	CASSSPGARVNEQFF
few	TRBJ1-2	-	TRBV7-8	TGTGCCAGCAGCTTAGAAAAGGGGTACTATGGCTACACCTTC	CASSLEKGYYGYTF
-	TRBJ1-5	-	TRBV18	TGTGCCAGCTCACAAAACCCCGTGCAGCCCCAGCATTTT	CASSQNPVQPQHF
-	TRBJ2-3	TRBD2	TRBV5-1	TGCGCCAGCAGCTTCACTAGCGGGAGGACAGATACGCAGTATTTT	CASSFTSGRTDTQYF
few	TRBJ2-5	-	TRBV9	TGTGCCAGCAGCCCGGGGACCAGAGACGAGACCCAGTACTTC	CASSPGTRDETQYF
-	TRBJ1-2	TRBD1	TRBV19	TGTGCCAGTAGTCGGGGGGACAGGGCCGACTACACCTTC	CASSRGDRADYTF
few	TRBJ1-2	-	TRBV4-1	TGCGCCAGCAGCCCCAGGGGAGTGGAAGGGGGCTACACCTTC	CASSPRGVEGGYTF
-	TRBJ2-7	-	TRBV3-1	TGTGCCAGCAGCCAAGGGGCCCGGGCAGGCTACGAGCAGTACTTC	CASSQGARAGYEQYF
-	TRBJ2-6	-	TRBV12-3/TRBV12-4	TGTGCCAGCAGTTTCAGTGGGTCTGGGGCCAACGTCCTGACTTTC	CASSFSGSGANVLTF
-	TRBJ2-1	TRBD2	TRBV3-1	TGTGCCAGTGTACTGGGACTAGCGGGAGGTGAGCAGTTCTTC	CASVLGLAGGEQFF